Presented here are 22 T cell receptor beta chains from one specimen sequenced in a study of early T cells in non-severe SARS-CoV-2 infection. TCRdb reprocessed the 5' RACE reads via MiXCR and lists one record per CDR3 protein. The sample lists 55,000 or so distinct CDR3 sequences; approximately 13% were seen once. Material for sequencing was whole blood. The source is an adult who was a healthcare worker with PCR-confirmed SARS-CoV-2 infection or an uninfected control (not recorded which).

This rearrangement joins TRBV5-1 to TRBJ1-1, with 8 bases fitting TRBD1. After removal of 0 bases from V and 2 bases from J, the junction contained 3 bases not matched to a gene. CDR3 length: 15 residues. CDR1 and CDR2 from the germline V gene are SGHRS and YFSETQ. The CDR3 sequence is CASSLGTGINTEAFF. The DNA of the CDR3 is TGCGCCAGCAGCTTGGGGACAGGGATAAACACTGAAGCTTTCTTT. Complete variable domain (other parts from reference TRBV5-1 and TRBJ1-1): KAGVTQTPRYLIKTRGQQVTLSCSPISGHRSVSWYQQTPGQGLQFLFEYFSETQRNKGNFPGRFSGRQFSNSRSEMNVSTLELGDSALYLCASSLGTGINTEAFFGQGTRLTVV.

This clonotype was seen more than once but under ten times. This chain links TRBV13 with TRBJ2-5; 7 bases line up with TRBD1. The V gene's germline CDR1 is PRHDT and CDR2 FYEKMQ (reference sequence). Unmatched junction bases numbered 11, after V lost 5 bases and J lost 5 bases. This CDR3 region has 15 residues. The DNA for the CDR3 is TGTGCCAGCAGCGAGAATAAAGGGGGCGGGGAGACCCAGTACTTC. Translation gives CASSENKGGGETQYF.

The CDR3 spells CASSLAEADTQYF. In DNA, the CDR3 is TGCGCCAGCAGCTTGGCTGAGGCAGATACGCAGTATTTT. The chain is built from TRBV5-1 and TRBJ2-3; D uncertain. V was shortened by 0 bases and J by 4 bases, with 6 bases between the two germline ends. CDR1 is SGHRS, CDR2 YFSETQ, per germline. This CDR3 contains 13 residues.

The chain combines TRBV18 with TRBJ1-1; D is unresolved. The germline V gene encodes CDR1 KGHSH and CDR2 LQKENI. The CDR3 has 14 amino acids. V was shortened by 6 bases and J by 0 bases, with 11 bases between the two germline ends. CDR3 coding DNA: TGTGCCAGCTCCATCTCTGAACTGAACACTGAAGCTTTCTTT. Encoded protein: CASSISELNTEAFF. Combining the CDR3 with reference TRBV18 and TRBJ1-1 gives the whole variable domain NAGVMQNPRHLVRRRGQEARLRCSPMKGHSHVYWYRQLPEEGLKFMVYLQKENIIDESGMPKERFSAEFPKEGPSILRIQQVVRGDSAAYFCASSISELNTEAFFGQGTRLTVV.

The chain couples TRBV29-1 to TRBJ1-2, with D maybe TRBD1 (5 bases). CDR3 length: 14 residues. Germline V gives CDR1 SQVTM, CDR2 ANQGSEA. V lost 5 bases and J 4 bases, leaving 17 bases between the germline ends. The chain's CDR3 is CSVFGRQSGYGYTF. The CDR3 nucleotides read TGCAGCGTTTTTGGTCGACAGTCCGGCTATGGCTACACCTTC. Looking up the rest from reference TRBV29-1 and TRBJ1-2 gives the full variable domain: SAVISQKPSRDICQRGTSLTIQCQVDSQVTMMFWYRQQPGQSLTLIATANQGSEATYESGFVIDKFPISRPNLTFSTLTVSNMSPEDSSIYLCSVFGRQSGYGYTFGSGTRLTVV.

The V call is TRBV4-3, the J call TRBJ1-2; the match to TRBD1 covers 7 bases. This CDR3 is 15 amino acids long. J was trimmed by 8 bases and V by 4 bases; bases with no gene match: 13. Germline-derived CDR1 and CDR2 are LGHNA and YSLEER. The CDR3 nucleotides read TGCGCCAGCAGCCCCATTTTTCACAGGGGAGGAGGCTACACCTTC. This translates into CASSPIFHRGGGYTF.

This clonotype has a count of ten or more. This chain uses TRBV18 with TRBJ1-1; D unresolved. The CDR3 contains 15 residues. V was clipped by 2 bases and J by 0 bases, with 10 bases between them. Germline V gene sequence: CDR1 KGHSH, CDR2 LQKENI. The CDR3 bases are TGTGCCAGCTCACCAGGTAGAGGAATGAACACTGAAGCTTTCTTT. Translated: CASSPGRGMNTEAFF.

This clonotype was observed many times. This chain joins TRBV20-1 and TRBJ1-2; D is unclear. The CDR3 is made up of 14 amino acids. The germline V gene has CDR1 DFQATT and CDR2 SNEGSKA (reference sequence). Trimming removed 0 bases at V and 7 bases at J, with 15 bases between. The CDR3 region is CSARDHAWTPGYTF. CDR3 DNA sequence: TGCAGTGCTAGAGATCATGCCTGGACCCCTGGCTACACCTTC.

The gene calls are TRBV12-3 or TRBV12-4 and TRBJ1-5; 7 nucleotides align to TRBD1. The CDR3 runs 13 residues. The junction had 0 bases not matched to a gene; V was cut back by 5 bases and J by 2 bases. CDR3: CASSDRGNQPQHF. CDR3 nucleotide sequence: TGTGCCAGCAGTGACAGGGGCAATCAGCCCCAGCATTTT.

A few counts support this clonotype. V usage is TRBV29-1 and J usage is TRBJ2-1; weak D call: TRBD1 (5 bases). CDR1 SQVTM and CDR2 ANQGSEA come from the germline V gene. This CDR3 is 13 amino acids long. Trimming removed 4 bases from V and 9 bases from J, with 16 bases in between. The CDR3 reads CSVVGRDRGEQFF. DNA of the CDR3: TGCAGCGTTGTGGGCAGGGATCGCGGTGAGCAGTTCTTC.

This clonotype was counted at least ten times. The chain joins TRBV5-1 to TRBJ1-1; no clear D. This CDR3 spans 14 amino acids. The V gene's germline CDR1 is SGHRS and CDR2 YFSETQ. V was trimmed by 4 bases and J by 0 bases, leaving 10 bases between them. Written as DNA, the CDR3 is TGCGCCAGCAGCGAAAATGCGGTGAACACTGAAGCTTTCTTT. Translating gives CASSENAVNTEAFF.

A few counts support this clonotype. The gene calls are TRBV7-8 and TRBJ2-3; D gene unclear. V shed 5 bases and J shed 0 bases, with 9 bases lying between them. The germline gives CDR1 SGHVS, CDR2 FQNEAQ. The CDR3 has 14 amino acids. The CDR3: CASSPQSSTDTQYF. In DNA, the CDR3 is TGTGCCAGCAGCCCCCAATCTAGCACAGATACGCAGTATTTT. The whole variable domain, filled in from reference TRBV7-8 and TRBJ2-3, reads GAGVSQSPRYKVAKRGQDVALRCDPISGHVSLFWYQQALGQGPEFLTYFQNEAQLDKSGLPSDRFFAERPEGSVSTLKIQRTQQEDSAVYLCASSPQSSTDTQYFGPGTRLTVL.

This clonotype was detected many times. The chain combines TRBV19 with TRBJ2-7; D possibly corresponds to TRBD2 (6 bases). The germline V and J ends were trimmed by 9 bases and 0 bases, with 21 bases remaining between them. Germline V gene sequence: CDR1 LNHDA, CDR2 SQIVND (reference sequence). This CDR3 has 16 residues. The CDR3, as DNA: TGTGCCAGAAAATGGAGGGGTAAAACTAGCTCCTACGAGCAGTACTTC. Encoded protein: CARKWRGKTSSYEQYF. The variable domain in full, completed from reference TRBV19 and TRBJ2-7, reads DGGITQSPKYLFRKEGQNVTLSCEQNLNHDAMYWYRQDPGQGLRLIYYSQIVNDFQKGDIAEGYSVSREKKESFPLTVTSAQKNPTAFYLCARKWRGKTSSYEQYFGPGTRLTVT.

The chain has TRBV3-1 and TRBJ2-3; 9 nucleotides match TRBD2. This CDR3 has 14 amino acids. The trim removed 6 bases at V and 0 bases at J, leaving 1 base unmatched. The germline gives CDR1 LGHDT, CDR2 YNNKEL (reference sequence). CDR3 sequence: CASRGLASTDTQYF. CDR3 in DNA: TGTGCCAGCAGGGGACTAGCCAGCACAGATACGCAGTATTTT.

This clonotype was picked up a small number of times. The V and J genes are TRBV7-9 and TRBJ2-1; 8 nucleotides line up with TRBD1. There are 15 residues in the CDR3. With V trimmed by 5 bases and J by 5 bases, 8 bases remained unmatched. Germline CDR1 is SEHNR and CDR2 is FQNEAQ (reference sequence). The CDR3 DNA reads as TGTGCCAGCAGCCCGAGGGGACAGGCCCACAATGAGCAGTTCTTC. Translating gives CASSPRGQAHNEQFF.

This clonotype was seen more than once but under ten times. CDR3 DNA: TGTGCCAGCAGACCCGACAGGGGGCAGGTCGGGGAGCTGTTTTTT. This codes for CASRPDRGQVGELFF. The rearrangement uses TRBV6-1 and TRBJ2-2; 10 nucleotides line up with TRBD1. V lost 6 bases, J lost 7 bases, and 8 bases stayed unmatched. The CDR3 has 15 residues. The germline V gene has CDR1 MNHNS and CDR2 SASEGT.

This clonotype occurred many times. This rearrangement joins TRBV27 to TRBJ1-2; a weak D match, TRBD1 (5 bases). V shed 6 bases and J shed 5 bases, with 16 bases lying between them. Germline V gene data show CDR1 as MNHEY and CDR2 as SMNVEV (reference sequence). The CDR3 has 14 amino acids. The CDR3 DNA reads TGTGCCAGCAGAGGAGGGGCCGGGGGTTATGGCTACACCTTC. It is translated as CASRGGAGGYGYTF.

As DNA, the CDR3 is TGCAGTGCTAGAGATGGGTTAGGGCGGAGCACAGATACGCAGTATTTT. This sequence encodes CSARDGLGRSTDTQYF. The rearrangement joins TRBV20-1 to TRBJ2-3; no definite D call. Trimming took 0 bases from V and 0 from J, leaving 13 bases between them. The CDR3 runs 16 residues. Germline CDR1 DFQATT, CDR2 SNEGSKA (reference sequence).

The chain has TRBV20-1 and TRBJ1-1, with TRBD1 as a possible D gene (5 bases). V lost 1 base, J lost 2 bases, and 11 bases lay in between. CDR1 and CDR2 from the germline V gene are DFQATT and SNEGSKA (reference sequence). This CDR3 has 14 residues. CDR3 nucleotides: TGCAGTGCTAGAGGGGGGAGTCTAAACACTGAAGCTTTCTTT. Amino acids: CSARGGSLNTEAFF.

This clonotype has at least ten counts. This chain joins TRBV20-1 and TRBJ2-7; 9 bases line up with TRBD1. The CDR3 length is 13 residues. The germline gives CDR1 DFQATT, CDR2 SNEGSKA (reference sequence). Unmatched junction bases numbered 3, after V lost 3 bases and J lost 3 bases. CDR3 region: CSARGGQGYEQYF. In DNA form, the CDR3 reads TGCAGTGCTAGGGGGGGACAGGGCTACGAGCAGTACTTC.

This clonotype came up a few times. The chain is built from TRBV7-9 and TRBJ1-4; 7 nucleotides match TRBD1. Germline trimming cut 3 bases from V and 4 bases from J; bases unmatched to any gene: 2. The CDR3 sequence is 14 residues long. Looked up from germline, CDR1 is SEHNR and CDR2 is FQNEAQ (reference sequence). CDR3 sequence reads: CASSLGQRNEKLFF. The CDR3 DNA follows: TGTGCCAGCAGCTTGGGACAGCGTAATGAAAAACTGTTTTTT.

V and J are TRBV19 and TRBJ2-2; D could derive from TRBD1 or TRBD2 (5 bases each). Germline V gene lookup returns CDR1 LNHDA and CDR2 SQIVND (reference sequence). This CDR3 is built from 14 residues. Trimming stripped 7 bases from V and 7 bases from J, with 16 bases between. The CDR3 DNA reads TGTGCCAGTAATCCGGGACCCCGGCTCGGGGAGCTGTTTTTT. This translates into CASNPGPRLGELFF.